This paragraph covers one T cell receptor (beta chain) sequence. Germline values: CDR1 MNHEY, CDR2 SVGAGI. The CDR3 extends over 15 amino acids. V was cut by 3 bases and J by 0 bases, with 6 bases left in between. This record comes from a study of cytomegalovirus exposure and HLA in healthy donors. A multiplex PCR was run with 60 Vbeta primers and 13 Jbeta primers. Repertoires were generated with immunoSEQ multiplex PCR, while TCRdb's copy carries only in-frame clones and drops some. The data contain approximately 120,000 clones, roughly four fifths of them singletons. The clonotype comes from a woman aged 55-75 years in good health and CMV-seropositive. Source material: PBMCs. This chain joins TRBV6-5 and TRBJ2-6; D is unclear. CDR3 in DNA: TGTGCCAGCAGTTATGAGTACTCTGGGGCCAACGTCCTGACTTTC. It is translated as CASSYEYSGANVLTF.